The next 29 T cell receptor beta chains were all read from a single sample in a study of T cell repertoires in cytomegalovirus infection. One entry per CDR3 protein, called by TCRdb with MiXCR from the reads. This table holds about 160,000 distinct CDR3 sequences, 17% found once. The specimen sequenced was CD8+ T cells from PBMCs. All receptors derive from a human donor in good health (CMV status not recorded). Some clones in this sample may be carry-over from other donors' samples.

This clonotype was counted only a few times. V and J are TRBV28 and TRBJ2-7, with D unresolved. This CDR3 is 11 amino acids long. Germline V CDR1 and CDR2: MDHEN, SYDVKM. V was clipped by 5 bases and J by 7 bases, with 9 bases between them. CDR3 sequence (DNA): TGTGCCAGCAGTAAGAACCGAGAGCAGTACTTC. Translating gives CASSKNREQYF.

This clonotype was picked up a small number of times. This sequence joins TRBV28 and TRBJ2-7, with 7 bases identical to TRBD1. The germline V gene has CDR1 MDHEN and CDR2 SYDVKM. There are 15 residues in the CDR3. V shed 5 bases and J 2 bases; nucleotides not matched to a gene: 9. Written as DNA, the CDR3 is TGTGCCAGCAGTGCTCACGGGACAGTCCCCTACGAGCAGTACTTC. Translating it yields CASSAHGTVPYEQYF. The whole variable domain, filled in from reference TRBV28 and TRBJ2-7, reads DVKVTQSSRYLVKRTGEKVFLECVQDMDHENMFWYRQDPGLGLRLIYFSYDVKMKEKGDIPEGYSVSREKKERFSLILESASTNQTSMYLCASSAHGTVPYEQYFGPGTRLTVT.

The chain uses TRBV20-1 and TRBJ2-7, with D possibly matching TRBD2 (6 bases). The CDR3 spans 14 residues. V gave up 6 bases and J gave up 6 bases, with 21 bases separating them. CDR1 and CDR2 (germline): DFQATT, SNEGSKA (reference sequence). CDR3 region: CSAVGDSLSREQYF. In nucleotides, the CDR3 is TGCAGTGCGGTGGGGGACTCACTTTCACGCGAGCAGTACTTC.

The chain employs TRBV6-5 and TRBJ1-2; D is unresolved. V was pared by 2 bases and J by 3 bases, with 13 bases between. Germline V gene sequence: CDR1 MNHEY, CDR2 SVGAGI. The CDR3 covers 15 residues. The CDR3 DNA is TGTGCCAGCAGTTACCGGACGGGGTATGACTATGGCTACACCTTC. Translating gives CASSYRTGYDYGYTF.

V gene TRBV28 combines with J gene TRBJ2-3, with TRBD1 matching 7 bases. V was pared by 6 bases and J by 2 bases, with 8 bases of the junction left unmatched. The germline CDR1 and CDR2 sequences are MDHEN and SYDVKM. The CDR3 extends over 15 amino acids. This CDR3 is CASSYSGQSTDTQYF. CDR3 DNA: TGTGCCAGCAGCTATTCGGGACAGTCCACAGATACGCAGTATTTT.

The table lists this clonotype with a few counts. The V call is TRBV28, the J call TRBJ2-7, with 8 nucleotides matching TRBD1. The junction had 6 bases not matched to a gene; V was cut back by 6 bases and J by 5 bases. This CDR3 has 13 amino acids. The germline gives CDR1 MDHEN, CDR2 SYDVKM. The CDR3 spells CASRQQGEDEQYF. In nucleotides, the CDR3 is TGTGCCAGCAGGCAACAGGGGGAGGACGAGCAGTACTTC.

CDR3 sequence (DNA): TGCAGCGGGGGGCGGCCCGAAGAGACCCAGTACTTC. This encodes CSGGRPEETQYF. The chain has TRBV29-1 and TRBJ2-5; tentatively, D is TRBD1 (6 bases). The germline CDR1 and CDR2 sequences are SQVTM and ANQGSEA. This CDR3 spans 12 amino acids. Trimming left V 7 bases short and J 3 bases short, with 12 bases between.

This clonotype was seen a few times. The chain carries TRBV7-9 and TRBJ1-2; D is unresolved. V lost 3 bases and J lost 4, with 12 bases in between. Germline assignment: CDR1 SEHNR and CDR2 FQNEAQ (reference sequence). This CDR3 region has 14 residues. CDR3 protein: CASSFQGPAYGYTF. The CDR3 bases are TGTGCCAGCAGCTTTCAAGGGCCGGCCTATGGCTACACCTTC.

This clonotype turned up a few times. The chain joins TRBV2 to TRBJ2-1; no firm D call. The ends were cut back, 0 bases at V and 5 bases at J, with 11 bases in the middle. The germline V gene encodes CDR1 SNHLY and CDR2 FYNNEI. This CDR3 spans 15 amino acids. CDR3 nucleotides: TGTGCCAGCAGTGAAGCGATATTAGCAGACAATGAGCAGTTCTTC. It translates to CASSEAILADNEQFF.

J is TRBJ2-7 and V is TRBV27; 7 bases agree with TRBD1. The length of the CDR3 is 16 residues. Germline assignment: CDR1 MNHEY and CDR2 SMNVEV (reference sequence). The V gene end was trimmed by 3 bases and the J gene end by 1 base; junction bases not matched to a gene: 9. The CDR3 nucleotides read TGTGCCAGCAGTTTGTCTTGGGACAGCCTTTCCTACGAGCAGTACTTC. Translation: CASSLSWDSLSYEQYF.

The chain carries TRBV11-2 and TRBJ1-1; no clear D gene. The CDR3 is 14 residues long. Trimming cost V 6 bases and J 0 bases, with 11 bases left between them. Germline V gene sequence: CDR1 SGHAT, CDR2 FQNNGV. The CDR3 loop is CASRVGSMNTEAFF. The CDR3, as DNA: TGTGCCAGCAGGGTGGGGAGCATGAACACTGAAGCTTTCTTT.

This clonotype was seen more than once but under ten times. The V gene is TRBV11-2, the J gene TRBJ2-2; no clear D gene. Germline values: CDR1 SGHAT, CDR2 FQNNGV. The CDR3 is 11 residues long. The V end was cut by 1 base, the J end by 15 bases, with 9 bases between. The chain's CDR3 is CASSLAFMVFF. The CDR3 region has the DNA TGTGCCAGCAGCTTAGCTTTTATGGTGTTTTTT.

This clonotype occurred a few times. V and J are TRBV12-3 or TRBV12-4 and TRBJ2-1; no clear D. The CDR3 loop spans 15 amino acids. V was clipped by 5 bases and J by 0 bases, with 11 bases between them. The CDR3 DNA follows: TGTGCCAGCAGTCATCGTAGGAGCTCCTACAATGAGCAGTTCTTC. Translated: CASSHRRSSYNEQFF.

The table lists this clonotype with a few counts. The chain has TRBV27 and TRBJ2-2; D possibly corresponds to TRBD2 (5 bases). Germline CDR1 and CDR2: MNHEY and SMNVEV (reference sequence). V lost 7 bases, J lost 5 bases, and 17 bases lay in between. CDR3 length: 15 amino acids. The CDR3 region is CASTPGIATTGELFF. The DNA for the CDR3 is TGTGCCAGCACCCCGGGAATAGCGACGACCGGGGAGCTGTTTTTT.

This chain connects TRBV5-1 to TRBJ2-3; no definite D call. V lost 1 base to trimming and J lost 6 bases, with 18 bases between them. CDR1 and CDR2 (germline): SGHRS, YFSETQ. CDR3 size: 16 residues. CDR3 DNA: TGCGCCAGCAGCTTGTGGCTACCTCTAAGGCCCGATACGCAGTATTTT. Translation: CASSLWLPLRPDTQYF. Supplemented by reference TRBV5-1 and TRBJ2-3, the full variable domain reads KAGVTQTPRYLIKTRGQQVTLSCSPISGHRSVSWYQQTPGQGLQFLFEYFSETQRNKGNFPGRFSGRQFSNSRSEMNVSTLELGDSALYLCASSLWLPLRPDTQYFGPGTRLTVL.

The genes are TRBV10-3 and TRBJ2-5; 7 positions agree with TRBD2. CDR1 is ENHRY and CDR2 is SYGVKD in the germline V gene. The CDR3 has 12 residues. After removal of 6 bases from V and 5 bases from J, the junction contained 3 bases not matched to a gene. DNA for the CDR3: TGTGCCATCAGGGGAGGGGACGAGACCCAGTACTTC. It translates to CAIRGGDETQYF.

The chain recombines TRBV28 with TRBJ2-1; 9 positions agree with TRBD2. The germline V gene encodes CDR1 MDHEN and CDR2 SYDVKM. The CDR3 is 13 residues long. For the CDR3, the DNA is TGTGTATTGGCGGGAGGGCCTCGTAATGAGCAGTTCTTC. Protein sequence: CVLAGGPRNEQFF.

The rearrangement links TRBV5-4 to TRBJ2-1; D may be TRBD1 or TRBD2 (7 bases each). V lost 4 bases, J lost 5 bases, and 19 bases lay in between. Germline V gives CDR1 SGHNT, CDR2 YYREEE (reference sequence). The CDR3 spans 16 residues. The CDR3, as DNA: TGTGCCAGCAGCCCGAGGGGGCGGGAGCGTAACAATGAGCAGTTCTTC. Its protein is CASSPRGRERNNEQFF.

In this sample, this clonotype turned up a few times. The gene calls are TRBV28 and TRBJ1-1; D possibly corresponds to TRBD1 (6 bases). The CDR3 consists of 15 residues. The V gene lost 10 bases and the J gene lost 5 bases, with 23 bases spanning the gap. Germline loops: CDR1 MDHEN, CDR2 SYDVKM. The CDR3 sequence is CATRLTTQGRTEAFF. CDR3 DNA: TGTGCCACCAGACTAACAACACAGGGAAGGACTGAAGCTTTCTTT. Looking up the rest from reference TRBV28 and TRBJ1-1 gives the full variable domain: DVKVTQSSRYLVKRTGEKVFLECVQDMDHENMFWYRQDPGLGLRLIYFSYDVKMKEKGDIPEGYSVSREKKERFSLILESASTNQTSMYLCATRLTTQGRTEAFFGQGTRLTVV.

This clonotype was detected only a few times. The chain joins TRBV7-2 to TRBJ2-7; 8 nucleotides line up with TRBD1. Looked up from germline, CDR1 is SGHTA and CDR2 is FQGNSA. CDR3 length equals 15 residues. With V trimmed by 7 bases and J by 1 base, 9 bases remained unmatched. The CDR3 protein is CASKSGQGVSYEQYF. The DNA of the CDR3 is TGTGCCAGCAAATCCGGACAGGGAGTTTCCTACGAGCAGTACTTC.

To note about this clonotype: The junction differs from germline at one of its ends, possibly a read error. This rearrangement joins TRBV28 to TRBJ1-5; D unresolved. CDR1 MDHEN and CDR2 SYDVKM come from the germline V gene. The CDR3 is made up of 12 amino acids. The CDR3 sequence: CASSGENQLQHF. Here the CDR3 DNA reads TGTGCCAGCAGTGGGGAGAATCAGCTCCAGCATTTT. The full variable domain, completed using reference TRBV28 and TRBJ1-5, is DVKVTQSSRYLVKRTGEKVFLECVQDMDHENMFWYRQDPGLGLRLIYFSYDVKMKEKGDIPEGYSVSREKKERFSLILESASTNQTSMYLCASSGENQLQHFGDGTRLSIL.

This clonotype was observed a few times. This clone may be a read error of a much larger clone one base away. The rearrangement links TRBV28 to TRBJ2-7; no reliable D call. This CDR3 region has 11 residues. Germline V gives CDR1 MDHEN, CDR2 SYDVKM. The ends were cut back, 4 bases at V and 3 bases at J, with 4 bases in the middle. CDR3 nucleotides: TGTGCCAGCAGTTACCGCTACGAGCAGTACTTC. Amino acids: CASSYRYEQYF.

This clonotype appeared a few times. V gene TRBV12-3 or TRBV12-4 combines with J gene TRBJ1-3; D gene unclear. The V gene lost 7 bases and the J gene lost 2 bases, with 9 bases spanning the gap. CDR3 length: 13 residues. CDR3 residues: CASTGYAGNTIYF. The DNA of the CDR3 is TGTGCCAGCACAGGTTATGCTGGAAACACCATATATTTT.

The chain couples TRBV12-3 or TRBV12-4 to TRBJ2-7, with no clear D. The V end lost 4 bases, the J end lost 6 bases, and 13 bases lay between the germline ends. This CDR3 contains 13 residues. The chain's CDR3 is CASSSGGYGEQYF. As DNA, the CDR3 is TGTGCCAGCAGTTCCGGCGGATATGGCGAGCAGTACTTC.

This clonotype was seen only a few times. In DNA form, the CDR3 reads TGCGCCAGCACCCATAGCGGCAATGAGCAGTTCTTC. Amino acids: CASTHSGNEQFF. This sequence joins TRBV5-1 and TRBJ2-1, with a tentative D call TRBD2 (6 bases). The CDR3 is 12 residues long. Germline assignment: CDR1 SGHRS and CDR2 YFSETQ. V was trimmed by 6 bases and J by 6 bases, leaving 10 bases between them.

The rearrangement links TRBV5-4 to TRBJ2-3, with no clear D. Germline V lookup: CDR1 SGHNT, CDR2 YYREEE (reference sequence). The CDR3 sequence is 14 residues long. Trimming stripped 1 base from V and 6 bases from J, with 12 bases between. The CDR3 DNA reads as TGTGCCAGCAGCTTGCTTAGGGATAGGGATACGCAGTATTTT. Amino acids: CASSLLRDRDTQYF. The full variable domain, completed using reference TRBV5-4 and TRBJ2-3, is ETGVTQSPTHLIKTRGQQVTLRCSSQSGHNTVSWYQQALGQGPQFIFQYYREEENGRGNFPPRFSGLQFPNYSSELNVNALELDDSALYLCASSLLRDRDTQYFGPGTRLTVL.

This clonotype was counted a few times. The V and J genes are TRBV28 and TRBJ2-7, with TRBD2 matching 7 bases. This CDR3 is 14 amino acids long. V lost 5 bases to trimming and J lost 2 bases; unmatched junction nucleotides: 6. The germline CDR1 and CDR2 sequences are MDHEN and SYDVKM. The CDR3 bases are TGTGCCAGCAGTCCCCCCGGGGGGACCTACGAGCAGTACTTC. Translating gives CASSPPGGTYEQYF.

This chain's CDR3 is CASSSSTSRGSGELFF. The CDR3 DNA sequence: TGTGCCAGCAGCTCCTCGACTAGCAGGGGATCCGGGGAGCTGTTTTTT. The chain uses TRBV7-3 and TRBJ2-2; a possible D gene is TRBD2 (7 bases). The CDR3 is 16 amino acids. The V gene lost 4 bases and the J gene lost 6 bases, with 18 bases spanning the gap. Per germline, CDR1 SGHTA and CDR2 FQGTGA.

The rearrangement uses TRBV10-3 and TRBJ2-7; TRBD1 matches 7 bases. The CDR3 has 15 amino acids. V lost 0 bases, J lost 3 bases, and 5 bases stayed unmatched. Germline V lookup: CDR1 ENHRY, CDR2 SYGVKD. CDR3 loop: CAISESGQEYYEQYF. CDR3 nucleotides: TGTGCCATCAGTGAGTCAGGACAGGAGTACTACGAGCAGTACTTC.